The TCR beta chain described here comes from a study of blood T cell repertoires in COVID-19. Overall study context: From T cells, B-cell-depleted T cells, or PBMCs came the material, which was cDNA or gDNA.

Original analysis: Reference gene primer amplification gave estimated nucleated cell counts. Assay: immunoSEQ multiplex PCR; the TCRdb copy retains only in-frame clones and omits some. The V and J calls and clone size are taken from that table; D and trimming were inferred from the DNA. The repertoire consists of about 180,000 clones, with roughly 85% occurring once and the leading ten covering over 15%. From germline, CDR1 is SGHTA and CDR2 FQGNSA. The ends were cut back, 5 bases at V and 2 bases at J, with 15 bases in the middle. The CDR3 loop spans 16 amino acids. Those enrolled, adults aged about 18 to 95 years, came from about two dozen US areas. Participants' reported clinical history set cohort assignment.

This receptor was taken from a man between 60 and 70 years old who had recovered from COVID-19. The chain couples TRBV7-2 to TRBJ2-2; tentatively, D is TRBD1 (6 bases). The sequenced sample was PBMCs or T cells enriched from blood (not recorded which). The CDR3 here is CASSPRVRGNTGELFF. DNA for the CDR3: TGTGCCAGCAGCCCCCGGGTCAGGGGAAACACCGGGGAGCTGTTTTTT.